This T cell receptor (beta chain) came from a study of T cell responses to AZD1222 COVID-19 vaccine (dated by TCRdb to the early 2020s). In terms of the full investigation: AZD1222 recipients given second doses at about 4 weeks or at about 12 weeks were pooled, since spike-specific TCR depth and breadth were not found to differ between the two schedules. Trial participants were enrolled into age subgroups of 18-55, 56-69 and 70-plus years, which contained around 150, 28 and 57 TCR-sequenced participants, respectively. TCR sequencing covered some 250 trial participants: 200 to 220 given two doses of AZD1222 and about 26 given two doses of MenACWY control vaccine.

Read against the paper, the sample's time point label means: baseline before first vaccination. The vaccinee samples were drawn from two UK trials, COV001 and COV002, one of which was a single-blind randomized controlled phase 2/3 trial testing AZD1222 (ChAdOx1 nCoV-19) in healthy adults. For TCRbeta chain sequencing, PBMC samples were collected from trial participants at day 0 and at day 28 after the second dose. What the authors observed across the whole study: Participants were mostly white British, with more females than males. The authors suggested clonal diversity may have been underestimated. The whole spike protein was spanned by vaccine-associated CD4 TCRs, and dominant responses were seen in regions 160-218 and 743-854. After two AZD1222 doses, both the breadth and the depth of spike-specific TCRs were significantly higher than at day 0 and than in MenACWY recipients. Conclusions about previously exposed vaccinees were limited because only six AZD1222 recipients were SARS-CoV-2 seropositive at baseline. The 56-69-year group was small, and its depth increase did not reach significance, likely because of low power. Reportedly, almost half of the unique spike-specific TCRs recognized epitopes lying outside the regions that are mutated in the B.1.351 and B.1.1.7 variants. No day 14 peak-response samples were available, so repertoires were characterized only after the peak T cell response.

The CDR3 regions of human TCRbeta chains were subjected to immunosequencing. As for the original processing: Repertoire TCRs were matched against a reference library of SARS-CoV-2-specific TCRs generated with the MIRA antigen-specificity platform. Breadth meant the fraction of unique TCRs that were SARS-CoV-2-associated, whereas depth meant the fraction of total T cells that were SARS-CoV-2-associated. Each spike-specific TCR was assigned to its reactive spike region and to a CD4 or CD8 class using the MIRA data. Log10-transformed breadth and depth values were compared by one-way ANOVA with Sidak's multiple comparisons tests. TCRdb retrieved this table from immuneACCESS and kept in-frame rearrangements only. Not all clones are present; in checked studies, unresolved V genes account for under half, and no reason is known for the remainder. Clone size and V and J calls were adopted from that table, with D and trimming inferred from the DNA. The sample table holds about 97,000 clones, of which roughly 90% were seen once. Roughly 2.8% of the sample is held by the ten biggest clonotypes.

To note about this clone: The antigen this receptor binds is unknown. One base away there is no much larger clone; base qualities are not given.

The junction shows trimming of 5 bases on V and 6 bases on J, plus 14 bases between the germline ends. The germline V gene specifies MDHEN as CDR1 and SYDVKM as CDR2. CDR3 length: 14 amino acids, cysteine to phenylalanine. The DNA shown is the 42-base CDR3, in frame from base 1. This receptor chain uses TRBV28 and TRBJ1-5; the best D guess is TRBD1, with 5 bases matching. The receptor was isolated from an adult in good health. The starting material was peripheral blood, obtained on day 0 of AZD1222 vaccination. The DNA is as follows: TGTGCCAGCAGTCCGCCGGGGGTCCGTCAGCCCCAGCATTTT. It encodes CASSPPGVRQPQHF.